The sequence of this TCR beta chain was determined in a study of T cell changes during pregnancy in multiple sclerosis. V was pared by 5 bases and J by 7 bases, with 12 bases of the junction left unmatched. The CDR3 length is 15 residues. Germline lookup yields CDR1 ENHRY and CDR2 SYGVKD. Some clones are missing from TCRdb's copy, which holds only in-frame ones; the method was immunoSEQ multiplex PCR. The repertoire consists of around 65,000 clones, with over 75% occurring once and the leading ten covering roughly 1.7%. This clonotype originated in a female donor with multiple sclerosis, enrolled in a pregnancy study. This material consisted of peripheral blood, taken in the first trimester of pregnancy. The genes are TRBV10-3 and TRBJ2-3, with 7 bases identical to TRBD2. The CDR3 DNA sequence: TGTGCCATCAGTCCGCCGGGAGGATCCCCCAATACGCAGTATTTT. This codes for CAISPPGGSPNTQYF.